Below are 19 T cell receptor beta chains sequenced from a single sample in a study. A single record per CDR3 protein comes from TCRdb applying MiXCR to the 5' RACE reads. The data contain 62,000 or so distinct CDR3 sequences, roughly 30% of them singletons. Sequenced material: tumor-infiltrating naive CD4+ T cells sorted from the breast tumor. The subset here: naive CD4+ T cells, CD4+CD45RA+CD25-. The receptors originated from a female donor with breast cancer.

The chain is built from TRBV5-1 and TRBJ2-3, with 7 bases identical to TRBD1. J was trimmed by 1 base and V by 2 bases; bases with no gene match: 4. CDR3 length: 15 amino acids. Germline assignment: CDR1 SGHRS and CDR2 YFSETQ. CDR3 in amino acids: CASSLGTARTDTQYF. In nucleotides, the CDR3 is TGCGCCAGCAGCTTAGGGACAGCTCGCACAGATACGCAGTATTTT. The whole variable domain, remainder taken from reference TRBV5-1 and TRBJ2-3, is KAGVTQTPRYLIKTRGQQVTLSCSPISGHRSVSWYQQTPGQGLQFLFEYFSETQRNKGNFPGRFSGRQFSNSRSEMNVSTLELGDSALYLCASSLGTARTDTQYFGPGTRLTVL.

This clonotype was recorded at least ten times. The chain recombines TRBV6-1 with TRBJ2-7; D not certain. This CDR3 is 13 amino acids long. Per germline, CDR1 MNHNS and CDR2 SASEGT. Trimming shortened V by 4 bases and J by 3 bases, and 10 bases separated the two germline ends. CDR3 region: CASSGLIIYEQYF. CDR3 sequence (DNA): TGTGCCAGCAGTGGGCTAATCATCTACGAGCAGTACTTC.

V and J are TRBV6-1 and TRBJ1-4, with a tentative D call TRBD1 (5 bases). Germline V gives CDR1 MNHNS, CDR2 SASEGT. CDR3 size: 17 residues. V dropped 7 bases and J dropped 3 bases, with 21 bases sitting between them. The CDR3 region has the DNA TGTGCCAGCACTGGAACAGGTCTGAGGGGATCTAATGAAAAACTGTTTTTT. As protein: CASTGTGLRGSNEKLFF.

Here the CDR3 reads CASSVLFRRASDTQYF. The CDR3 DNA reads TGTGCCAGCAGTGTCCTCTTTAGGAGGGCGTCAGATACGCAGTATTTT. V gene TRBV6-1 combines with J gene TRBJ2-3; weak D call: TRBD2 (6 bases). Trimming stripped 4 bases from V and 4 bases from J, with 18 bases between. The V gene's germline CDR1 is MNHNS and CDR2 SASEGT. The CDR3 has 16 amino acids.

The chain combines TRBV29-1 with TRBJ2-7, with TRBD1 identical over 7 bases. The CDR3 has 15 amino acids. Trimming took 2 bases from V and 2 from J; bases not matched to a gene: 9. Germline lookup yields CDR1 SQVTM and CDR2 ANQGSEA. CDR3 sequence (DNA): TGCAGCGTTGAACGGGGCGACAGGGAAACCTACGAGCAGTACTTC. Translation gives CSVERGDRETYEQYF.

In this sample, this clonotype turned up many times. This chain uses TRBV29-1 with TRBJ2-5; 8 nucleotides match TRBD1. The germline V gene encodes CDR1 SQVTM and CDR2 ANQGSEA. CDR3 size: 16 residues. Trimming took 3 bases from V and 5 from J; bases not matched to a gene: 14. This chain's CDR3 is CSVDSLDRGIMETQYF. The CDR3, as DNA: TGCAGCGTTGATTCGCTTGACAGGGGAATAATGGAGACCCAGTACTTC. The full variable domain, with the rest looked up from reference TRBV29-1 and TRBJ2-5, is SAVISQKPSRDICQRGTSLTIQCQVDSQVTMMFWYRQQPGQSLTLIATANQGSEATYESGFVIDKFPISRPNLTFSTLTVSNMSPEDSSIYLCSVDSLDRGIMETQYFGPGTRLLVL.

The chain employs TRBV6-1 and TRBJ1-2, with D unclear. Germline-derived CDR1 and CDR2 are MNHNS and SASEGT. The length of the CDR3 is 16 residues. Trimming removed 1 base at V and 6 bases at J, with 18 bases between. Written as DNA, the CDR3 is TGTGCCAGCAGTGAAGGTGTGGGGAACTTACTGGATGGCTACACCTTC. Its protein product is CASSEGVGNLLDGYTF.

The chain is built from TRBV2 and TRBJ1-5; D ambiguous. Germline V gene lookup returns CDR1 SNHLY and CDR2 FYNNEI. The CDR3 is 15 amino acids. The germline V and J ends were trimmed by 1 base and 3 bases, with 10 bases remaining between them. CDR3 nucleotides: TGTGCCAGCAGTGAAGGGCAGTTTAACAATCAGCCCCAGCATTTT. As protein: CASSEGQFNNQPQHF.

The V gene is TRBV5-6, the J gene TRBJ1-6; no clear D. This CDR3 has 16 residues. The germline gives CDR1 SGHDT, CDR2 YYEEEE. V dropped 1 base and J dropped 9 bases, with 17 bases sitting between them. CDR3 region: CASSLRRPRTGSPLHF. The CDR3, as DNA: TGTGCCAGCAGCTTGCGAAGACCCAGGACGGGTTCACCCCTCCACTTT.

The chain combines TRBV7-3 with TRBJ1-4, with D tentatively TRBD1 (5 bases). V gave up 5 bases and J gave up 7 bases, with 11 bases separating them. The CDR3 is 13 residues long. The germline CDR1 and CDR2 sequences are SGHTA and FQGTGA. The CDR3 loop reads CASSPNGGEKLFF. The CDR3 coding sequence is TGTGCCAGCAGCCCGAATGGGGGTGAAAAACTGTTTTTT.

Concerning this clonotype: This may come from a read error, since a much larger clone is one base off. The CDR3 DNA sequence: TGTGCCAGCAACCGATCTCTGGGGGCCGGGCCCGGGGAGCTGTTTTTT. Residues: CASNRSLGAGPGELFF. V is TRBV7-9 and J is TRBJ2-2; D perhaps matches TRBD1 (6 bases). V lost 7 bases and J 6 bases, leaving 21 bases between the germline ends. Germline V gene sequence: CDR1 SEHNR, CDR2 FQNEAQ (reference sequence). This CDR3 contains 16 residues.

On this clonotype: Possible read error: a much larger clone is one base away. V and J are TRBV7-2 and TRBJ2-1; 15 bases are shared with TRBD2. After removal of 5 bases from V and 9 bases from J, the junction contained 5 bases not matched to a gene. CDR1 and CDR2 from the germline V gene are SGHTA and FQGNSA. The CDR3 totals 15 residues. CDR3 bases: TGTGCCAGCAGCGGACTAGCGGGGGGGGCTGGTGAGCAGTTCTTC. Protein product: CASSGLAGGAGEQFF. The variable domain in full, completed from reference TRBV7-2 and TRBJ2-1, reads GAGVSQSPSNKVTEKGKDVELRCDPISGHTALYWYRQSLGQGLEFLIYFQGNSAPDKSGLPSDRFSAERTGGSVSTLTIQRTQQEDSAVYLCASSGLAGGAGEQFFGPGTRLTVL.

This clonotype has a handful of counts. The rearrangement links TRBV7-2 to TRBJ2-1, with TRBD2 matching over 11 bases. The germline CDR1 and CDR2 sequences are SGHTA and FQGNSA. Losses at the gene ends were 4 bases for V and 0 bases for J; bases not matched to a gene: 8. This CDR3 has 18 residues. The CDR3 region is CASSSSISGRASYNEQFF. The DNA of the CDR3 is TGTGCCAGCAGCTCCTCTATTAGCGGGAGGGCCTCCTACAATGAGCAGTTCTTC.

This clonotype turned up a few times. The V call is TRBV4-3, the J call TRBJ2-1; 7 bases agree with TRBD2. V gave up 6 bases and J gave up 5 bases; unmatched junction bases: 16. Germline assignment: CDR1 LGHNA and CDR2 YSLEER. The length of the CDR3 is 17 residues. The CDR3 sequence: CASSHEASGTGNNEQFF. The CDR3 DNA reads TGCGCCAGCAGTCACGAAGCGAGCGGGACGGGGAACAATGAGCAGTTCTTC.

The CDR3 coding sequence is TGTGCCAGCAGTACTGACCGCAATCAGCCCCAGCATTTT. Its translation: CASSTDRNQPQHF. This chain links TRBV6-1 with TRBJ1-5; D unresolved. Trimming took 5 bases from V and 2 from J, leaving 7 bases between them. Germline CDR1 MNHNS, CDR2 SASEGT. The length of the CDR3 is 13 residues.

In the case of this clonotype: A read error is possible here, since a much larger clone lies one base away. The chain recombines TRBV5-1 with TRBJ1-1, with D uncertain. CDR3 size: 15 residues. Germline assignment: CDR1 SGHRS and CDR2 YFSETQ. The ends were cut back, 5 bases at V and 4 bases at J, with 18 bases in the middle. The DNA of the CDR3 is TGCGCCAGCAGACCGGCTACGGCCCGAGCCACTGAAGCTTTCTTT. Its translation: CASRPATARATEAFF.

CDR3 amino acids: CASSGSLGSYEQYF. DNA for the CDR3: TGTGCCAGCAGTGGATCTTTAGGGAGCTACGAGCAGTACTTC. The V and J genes are TRBV6-1 and TRBJ2-7; possible D gene TRBD2, 5 bases. V lost 4 bases and J 3 bases, leaving 13 bases between the germline ends. Germline values: CDR1 MNHNS, CDR2 SASEGT. The CDR3 totals 14 residues.

At least ten counts were recorded for this clonotype. V and J are TRBV4-2 and TRBJ1-1, with unresolved D. With 2 bases removed from V and 4 bases from J, the gap between germline ends came to 23 bases. Germline values: CDR1 LGHNA, CDR2 YNFKEQ. This CDR3 is 18 amino acids long. The CDR3: CASSQLRDNPDRSTEAFF. The CDR3 DNA sequence: TGTGCCAGCAGCCAACTAAGAGATAACCCCGACCGGAGCACTGAAGCTTTCTTT.

J is TRBJ2-3 and V is TRBV5-1; TRBD1 matches 10 bases. With 4 bases clipped from V and 6 bases from J, the junction kept 11 bases outside the gene matches. The germline gives CDR1 SGHRS, CDR2 YFSETQ. The CDR3 runs 16 residues. CDR3 sequence reads: CASSPDRGILTDTQYF. CDR3 nucleotides: TGCGCCAGCAGCCCGGACAGGGGGATTTTGACGGATACGCAGTATTTT. Supplemented by reference TRBV5-1 and TRBJ2-3, the full variable domain reads KAGVTQTPRYLIKTRGQQVTLSCSPISGHRSVSWYQQTPGQGLQFLFEYFSETQRNKGNFPGRFSGRQFSNSRSEMNVSTLELGDSALYLCASSPDRGILTDTQYFGPGTRLTVL.